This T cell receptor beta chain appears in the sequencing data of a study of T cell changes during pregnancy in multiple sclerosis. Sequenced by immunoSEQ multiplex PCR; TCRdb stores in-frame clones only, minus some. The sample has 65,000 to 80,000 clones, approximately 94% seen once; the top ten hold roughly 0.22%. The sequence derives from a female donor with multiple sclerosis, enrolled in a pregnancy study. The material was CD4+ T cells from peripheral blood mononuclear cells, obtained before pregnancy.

For the CDR3, the DNA is TGCGCCAGCAGCCAAGATCAGGGCAGCCCTACAACGGTCTACGAGCAGTACTTC. Residues: CASSQDQGSPTTVYEQYF. The gene calls are TRBV4-1 and TRBJ2-7, with D possibly being TRBD1 (5 bases). Between the trimmed V and J ends, which lost 0 bases and 3 bases, there was a span of 21 bases. This CDR3 contains 18 residues. The V gene's germline CDR1 is MGHRA and CDR2 YSYEKL.